The entry that follows covers one T cell receptor beta chain sequence. Its recognized antigen is unknown. Per-base qualities were not stored, and no clone one base away is much larger. This entry comes from a study of cytomegalovirus exposure and HLA in healthy donors (dated by TCRdb to the late 2010s). Regarding the research as a whole: An earlier analysis of some 600 of the donors reported 276 Gb of sequence data and 95 million to 140 million unique TCR beta sequences obtained from about 179 million T cells. Donor age, sex, ethnicity and CMV serostatus were collected together with the repertoire data. Both class I and class II loci were covered by HLA typing, at four-digit resolution. The study profiled the T cell repertoires of fewer than 850 subjects by immunosequencing and related them to cytomegalovirus serostatus. To study patterns of TCR occurrence, a later analysis re-analyzed previously published TCR beta repertoires from 700 or so donors and added high-resolution HLA genotyping. The study was designed to test whether signatures of past pathogen exposure could be identified by cataloging public T cell receptors. Every repertoire in the discovery cohort had been generated on one and the same sequencing platform. Typing coverage differed by locus: A, B, C, DRB1 and DQB1 were typed in about 629-640 donors, DQA1 in 522, DPA1 in over 600, and DPB1 in around 440. High-throughput TCR immunosequencing, statistical association of individual TCRs with disease status, and machine learning were combined to predict cytomegalovirus infection status. Roughly 300 gigabases of sequencing data and approximately 93 million unique TCR sequences were included in an early release covering roughly 600 HLA-typed donors. Across 300 to 400 genotyped donors of the cohort, an average of about 240,000 unique TCR beta nucleotide sequences per donor were sequenced, and around 20% of those sequences were non-productive. Rather than drawing on any new phenotypic data, the later analysis identified candidate immune exposures from TCR beta sequences and the way those sequences occurred across donors. In an earlier analysis of 500 to 650 of the donors, high-throughput TCR beta sequencing was used to judge whether each TCR beta V gene segment behaved as functional or pseudogenic. A later genetic analysis took genome-wide SNP genotypes for about 60% of the roughly 670 donors and used that subset as a discovery cohort. A handful of DR-DQ haplotypes were handled as single units for association and clustering because linkage in the cohort was strong. Along with the roughly 670-subject first cohort, a separate validation cohort of around 120 different subjects was used. Of the 300 to 500 genotyped donors, roughly 80% were placed in the genetic ancestry cluster associated with self-reported Caucasian donors.

The library relied on the immunoSEQ multiplex PCR assay. A mixture of 60 forward primers for TCR Vbeta segments and 13 reverse primers for TCR Jbeta segments was used in the multiplex PCR. Amplification of the CDR3 region of rearranged TCR beta genes was performed with a multiplex PCR assay on genomic DNA. On the Illumina HiSeq System, the amplified TCR beta libraries were sequenced as 87-base-pair reads. As for how the authors treated the data: In a later analysis, tens of millions of unique TCR beta chains were counted across the roughly 670 repertoires, and about 10 million of these chains were shared by at least two donors. A nearest-neighbor algorithm error-corrected the raw reads and collapsed the reads into unique sequences, merging closely related sequences to remove PCR and sequencing errors. Alignment of CDR3 sequences to IMGT reference sequences was used to assign V, D and J gene segments. Each retained sequence needed at least a six-nucleotide match to both a V gene segment and a J gene segment. A rearrangement was called productive if the CDR3 had no stop codons and remained in frame with V and J, and every other rearrangement was called non-productive. CDR3 was defined according to IMGT convention as the region running from the second conserved V-encoded cysteine to the conserved J-encoded phenylalanine. Sequences without an unambiguous match to a single V gene segment were excluded from the earlier analysis of approximately 560 of the donors. In an earlier analysis of a few hundred of the donors, V segments were called functional above 56.7% productive rearrangements and were called segregating when the between-donor standard deviation exceeded 5%. A statistical classification framework was built to diagnose cytomegalovirus status from the catalog of TCR beta chain sequences. A later analysis assigned V and J genes by comparing TCR nucleotide sequences with IMGT/GENE-DB human TR gene sequences. The TCRdist pipeline was used in a later analysis to assign CDR3 sequences and most-parsimonious VDJ recombination scenarios. In a later analysis, every TCR beta chain was defined by the combination of its CDR3 amino acid sequence and its V-gene family, and reads without a unique V-gene family were dropped. A later analysis removed nearly 600 highly shared, low-generation-probability nucleotide sequences to deal with suspected cross-contamination and a sequencing artifact. A later analysis calculated a clonal expansion index for each public chain from normalized within-repertoire ranks of inferred template counts. In a later analysis, generation probabilities were computed using a VDJ recombination model fitted to out-of-frame rearrangements, and the results were checked against IGoR. A later analysis scored TCR-TCR, TCR-HLA and TCR-CMV co-occurrence with hypergeometric tests, applying a repertoire-size bias correction to TCR pairs. To estimate false discovery rates, a later analysis permuted the HLA or CMV assignments 20 times. In a later analysis, co-occurring TCRs were grouped with DBSCAN, and TCRdist sequence similarity was added when clustering was performed within HLA-allele-positive subsets. Repertoires with fewer than 30,000 or more than 120,000 public chains, plus five repertoires with anomalous nucleotide sharing, were excluded from co-occurrence clustering. TCRdb took over this immuneACCESS table, retaining in-frame rearrangements with V and J assigned. Such tables are incomplete; in checked studies, under half of the missing clones stem from an unresolved V gene, and the remainder is unexplained. V and J calls and clone size are copied from that table; D and trimming were computed from the DNA. This sample lists over 150,000 clones; approximately 85% were detected once. Around a tenth of the sample is in the top ten clones.

Overall study outcomes, separate from this receptor: In a later analysis, several top co-occurrence clusters were reported to appear linked to parvovirus B19, influenza, CMV and Epstein-Barr virus. Assigning TCR associations to individual alleles was difficult when HLA alleles, especially DR and DQ, strongly co-occurred. In vitro tests confirmed that a few of the cytomegalovirus-associated TCR beta chains recognize cytomegalovirus antigens. In a later analysis, the rate of TCR association differed among HLA loci, with DRB1 alleles having the most associated TCRs and HLA-C alleles having the fewest. In a later analysis, most CMV-associated TCR beta chains were found to appear HLA-restricted, with HLA associations seemingly driven largely by CMV exposure. Cytomegalovirus status was reported to be diagnosed by the classifier with high specificity and sensitivity in both the original and validation cohorts. A later genetic analysis associated a missense DCLRE1C variant with V-gene and J-gene trimming of TCR beta chains, and an independent cohort replicated the association. In an earlier analysis of around 500 of the donors, most TCR beta V segments appeared in productive rearrangements about 87% or about 30% of the time, broadly matching IMGT annotations. Sequencing depth was assumed to be roughly uniform across donors in the presence/absence analyses, though that assumption may not hold. For the cohort, immune exposure information was limited to CMV serostatus. Most TCR sequences were observed very rarely across donors, whereas some public TCRs were present in many individuals. It was suggested by the authors that the approach could potentially be generalized to other disease states and immunological phenotypes. In the study, 150 to 200 TCR beta chains were listed as associated with cytomegalovirus. The 87-base-pair reads could not distinguish some IMGT-functional V segments, including TRBV6-2 and TRBV6-3, so those segments were excluded. Correlated functional status among segregating V segments might be attributable to linkage disequilibrium, but an unknown experimental factor could not be ruled out. A later analysis found that HLA-associated TCR beta chains were more clonally expanded and had lower generation probabilities than equally common non-associated chains. At a false discovery rate of 0.05, a later analysis linked under 20,000 TCR beta sequences to specific HLA alleles. The earlier analysis of 450 to 700 of the donors excluded roughly 17 rarely observed V segments, including chromosome 9 orphons, because counts were too low. A further reported finding was that TCR beta sequences accurately predicted the HLA-A and HLA-B alleles for most subjects in the first cohort. Because HLA typing was missing for some donors at each locus, association tests included only the typed subset. The cohort was sequenced for TCR beta chains only, and without alpha or paired-chain data the features that could be detected were limited. A later genetic analysis reported fewer N-insertions in productive TCRs among donors in an Asian-associated ancestry cluster than the approximately 700-donor mean. A cluster of highly shared sequence variants was judged likely to be a technical artifact of the sequencing pipeline.

The germline V gene (reference sequence) specifies MNHEY as CDR1 and SMNVEV as CDR2. Trimming leaves V shorter by 8 bases and J shorter by 9 bases, with the junction holding 6 bases beyond the gene matches. The CDR3, from cysteine to phenylalanine, totals 13 residues. Only the CDR3 DNA is retained, 39 bases long and in frame from the first base. The cohort consisted of fewer than 700 healthy bone marrow donors. At the time of sampling, all cohort members were nominally healthy, though unrecorded immune exposures were likely present. The donor tested CMV seropositive, placing the donor among the 289 seropositive members of the cohort. A peripheral blood sample was provided by each donor, and peripheral blood mononuclear cells were used for TCR beta sequencing. Genomic DNA was extracted from the blood cell samples with the Qiagen DNeasy Blood Extraction Kit.

Sequencing was performed on PBMCs. The source of this sequence is a man aged 50 to 59 in good health and CMV-seropositive. The chain couples TRBV27 to TRBJ1-6, with 8 bases aligning to TRBD1. The DNA sequence is as follows: TGTGCCAGCTCAGGGGGCGAGAGTTCACCCCTCCACTTT. It translates as CASSGGESSPLHF.